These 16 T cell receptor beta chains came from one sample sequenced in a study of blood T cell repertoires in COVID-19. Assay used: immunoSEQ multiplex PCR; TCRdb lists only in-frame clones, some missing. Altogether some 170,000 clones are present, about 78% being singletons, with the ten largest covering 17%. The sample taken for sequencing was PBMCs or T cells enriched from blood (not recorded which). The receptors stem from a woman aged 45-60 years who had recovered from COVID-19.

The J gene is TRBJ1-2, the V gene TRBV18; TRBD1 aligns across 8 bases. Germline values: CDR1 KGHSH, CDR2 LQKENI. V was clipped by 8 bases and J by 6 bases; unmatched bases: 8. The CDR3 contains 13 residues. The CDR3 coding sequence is TGTGCCAGCCGGGGCCAGGGGGCCAATGGCTACACCTTC. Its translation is CASRGQGANGYTF.

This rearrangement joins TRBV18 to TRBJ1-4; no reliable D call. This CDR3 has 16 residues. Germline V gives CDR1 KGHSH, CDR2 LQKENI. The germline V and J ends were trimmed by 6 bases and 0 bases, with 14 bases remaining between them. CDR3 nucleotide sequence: TGTGCCAGCTCTCCGCCCCCGTACACAACTAATGAAAAACTGTTTTTT. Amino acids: CASSPPPYTTNEKLFF. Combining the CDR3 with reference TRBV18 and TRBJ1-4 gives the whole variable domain NAGVMQNPRHLVRRRGQEARLRCSPMKGHSHVYWYRQLPEEGLKFMVYLQKENIIDESGMPKERFSAEFPKEGPSILRIQQVVRGDSAAYFCASSPPPYTTNEKLFFGSGTQLSVL.

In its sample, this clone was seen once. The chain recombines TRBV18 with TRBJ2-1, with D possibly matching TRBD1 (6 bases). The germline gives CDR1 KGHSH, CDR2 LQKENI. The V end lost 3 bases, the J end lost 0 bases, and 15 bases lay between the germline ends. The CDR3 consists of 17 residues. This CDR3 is CASSPLTGQRSYNEQFF. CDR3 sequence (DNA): TGTGCCAGCTCACCCCTTACGGGACAACGCTCCTACAATGAGCAGTTCTTC.

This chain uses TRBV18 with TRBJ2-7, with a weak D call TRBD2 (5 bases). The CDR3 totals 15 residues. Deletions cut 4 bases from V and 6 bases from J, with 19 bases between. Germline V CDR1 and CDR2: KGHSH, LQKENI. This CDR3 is CASSQTVHEGSEQYF. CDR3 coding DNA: TGTGCCAGCTCACAAACCGTCCACGAGGGTTCCGAGCAGTACTTC.

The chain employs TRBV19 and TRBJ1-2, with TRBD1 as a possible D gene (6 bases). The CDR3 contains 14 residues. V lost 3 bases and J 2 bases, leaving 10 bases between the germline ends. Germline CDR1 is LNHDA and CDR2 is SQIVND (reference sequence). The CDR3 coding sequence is TGTGCCAGTAGTATCGGGGGGCGCAACTATGGCTACACCTTC. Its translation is CASSIGGRNYGYTF.

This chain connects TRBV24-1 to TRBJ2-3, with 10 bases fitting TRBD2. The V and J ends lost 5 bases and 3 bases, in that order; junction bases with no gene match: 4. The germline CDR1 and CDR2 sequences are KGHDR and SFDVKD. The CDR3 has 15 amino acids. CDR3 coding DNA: TGTGCCACCAGTGTTCCTAGCGGGGGAACAGATACGCAGTATTTT. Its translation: CATSVPSGGTDTQYF.

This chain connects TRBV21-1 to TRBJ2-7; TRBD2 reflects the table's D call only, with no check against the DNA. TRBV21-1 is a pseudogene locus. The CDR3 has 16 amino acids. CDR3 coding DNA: TGTGCCAGCAGCAGACCTAGGACTAGCAGGGTTCACGAGCAGTACTTC. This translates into CASSRPRTSRVHEQYF.

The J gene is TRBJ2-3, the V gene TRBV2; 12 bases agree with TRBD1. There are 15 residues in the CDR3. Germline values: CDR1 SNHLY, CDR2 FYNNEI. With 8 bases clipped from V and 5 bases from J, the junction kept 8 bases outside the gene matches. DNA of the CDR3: TGTGCCAGCGCTGCCGGGACAGGGGGCCTAGATACGCAGTATTTT. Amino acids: CASAAGTGGLDTQYF. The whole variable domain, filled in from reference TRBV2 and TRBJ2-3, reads EPEVTQTPSHQVTQMGQEVILRCVPISNHLYFYWYRQILGQKVEFLVSFYNNEISEKSEIFDDQFSVERPDGSNFTLKIRSTKLEDSAMYFCASAAGTGGLDTQYFGPGTRLTVL.

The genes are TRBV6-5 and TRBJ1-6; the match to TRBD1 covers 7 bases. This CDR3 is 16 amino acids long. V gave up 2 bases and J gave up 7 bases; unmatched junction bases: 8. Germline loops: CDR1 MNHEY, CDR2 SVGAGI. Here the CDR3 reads CASSYRWDSQNSPLHF. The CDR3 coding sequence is TGTGCCAGCAGTTACAGGTGGGACAGCCAAAATTCACCCCTCCACTTT.

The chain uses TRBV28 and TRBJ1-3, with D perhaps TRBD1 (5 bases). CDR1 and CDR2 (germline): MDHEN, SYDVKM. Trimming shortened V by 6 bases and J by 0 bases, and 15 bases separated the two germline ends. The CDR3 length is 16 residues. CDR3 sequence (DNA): TGTGCCAGCAGCCAATCGGGGGGGAGCTCTGGAAACACCATATATTTT. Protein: CASSQSGGSSGNTIYF.

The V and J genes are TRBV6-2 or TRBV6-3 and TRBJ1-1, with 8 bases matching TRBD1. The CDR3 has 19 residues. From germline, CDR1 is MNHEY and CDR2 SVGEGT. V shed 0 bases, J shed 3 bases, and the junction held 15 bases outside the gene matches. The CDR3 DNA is TGTGCCAGCAGTTACTCCGCAGGGGGCGTCTCTCTGGAGGACACTGAAGCTTTCTTT. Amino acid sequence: CASSYSAGGVSLEDTEAFF.

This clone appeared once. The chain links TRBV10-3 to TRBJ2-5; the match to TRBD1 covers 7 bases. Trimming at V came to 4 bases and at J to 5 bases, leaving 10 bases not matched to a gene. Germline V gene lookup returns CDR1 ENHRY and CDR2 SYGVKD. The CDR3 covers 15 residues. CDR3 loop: CAISAERGQGETQYF. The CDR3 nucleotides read TGTGCCATCAGTGCCGAGAGGGGGCAAGGGGAGACCCAGTACTTC.

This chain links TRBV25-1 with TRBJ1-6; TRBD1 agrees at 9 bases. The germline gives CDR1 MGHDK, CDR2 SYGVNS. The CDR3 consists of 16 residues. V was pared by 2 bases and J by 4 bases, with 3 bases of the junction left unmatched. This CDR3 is CASSERTGVYNSPLHF. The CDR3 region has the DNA TGTGCCAGCAGTGAAAGGACAGGGGTTTATAATTCACCCCTCCACTTT.

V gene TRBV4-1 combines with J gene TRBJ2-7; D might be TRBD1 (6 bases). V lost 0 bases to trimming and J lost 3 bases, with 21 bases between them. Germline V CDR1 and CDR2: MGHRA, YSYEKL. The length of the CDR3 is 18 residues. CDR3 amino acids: CASSQEISSGVGIYEQYF. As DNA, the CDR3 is TGCGCCAGCAGCCAAGAGATTTCTTCAGGGGTGGGGATCTACGAGCAGTACTTC.

The DNA of the CDR3 is TGTGCCAGCAGTGACGCGGGAGCGGTAACAGATACGCAGTATTTT. Protein sequence: CASSDAGAVTDTQYF. The V gene is TRBV25-1, the J gene TRBJ2-3; 7 bases match TRBD2. Germline loops: CDR1 MGHDK, CDR2 SYGVNS. This CDR3 has 15 amino acids. V was pared by 3 bases and J by 3 bases, with 6 bases of the junction left unmatched.

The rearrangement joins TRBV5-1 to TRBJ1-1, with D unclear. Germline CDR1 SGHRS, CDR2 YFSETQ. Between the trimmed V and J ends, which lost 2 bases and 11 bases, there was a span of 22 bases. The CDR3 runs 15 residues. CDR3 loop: CASSFRAPGGDRAFF. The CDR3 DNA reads TGCGCCAGCAGCTTTCGGGCCCCCGGCGGGGATAGGGCTTTCTTT.